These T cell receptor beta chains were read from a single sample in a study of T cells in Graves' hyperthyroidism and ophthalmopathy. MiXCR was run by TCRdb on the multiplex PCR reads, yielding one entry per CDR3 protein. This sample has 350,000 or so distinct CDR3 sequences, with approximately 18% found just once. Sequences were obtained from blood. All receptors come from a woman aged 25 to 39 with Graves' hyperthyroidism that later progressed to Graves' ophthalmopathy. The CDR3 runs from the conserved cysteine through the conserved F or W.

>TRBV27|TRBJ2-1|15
CASSVGTGGGYEQFF
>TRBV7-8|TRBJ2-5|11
CASSSQGTQYF
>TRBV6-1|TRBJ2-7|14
CASKLGTGRAGQYF
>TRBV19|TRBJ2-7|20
CASSLTANRMTGSSSYEQYF
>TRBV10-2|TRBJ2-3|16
CASDGGRDRGADTQYF
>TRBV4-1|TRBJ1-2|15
CASSQVNIWLEGYTF
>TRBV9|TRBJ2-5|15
CASSVAGYPQETQYF
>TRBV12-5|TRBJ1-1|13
CASGLGVNTEAFF
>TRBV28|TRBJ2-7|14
CASSLVDRVHEQYF
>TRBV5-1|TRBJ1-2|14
CASSLGTGIRGYTF
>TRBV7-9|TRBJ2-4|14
CASSLAGIKNIQYF
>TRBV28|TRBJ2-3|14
CASSDNPFTDTQYF
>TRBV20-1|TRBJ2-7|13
CSAARLQGCEQYF
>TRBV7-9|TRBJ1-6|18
CASSSGGYRGSVVSPLHF
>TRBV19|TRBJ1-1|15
CASSMGQGAYTEAFF
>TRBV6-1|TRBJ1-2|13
CASSQTYFGGYTF
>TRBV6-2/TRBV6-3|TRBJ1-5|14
CASSADRPEQPQHF
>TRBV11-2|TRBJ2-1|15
CASSPRGGGDNEQFF
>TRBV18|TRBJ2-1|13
CASSPGGDSEQFF
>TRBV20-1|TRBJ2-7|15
CSARDLSGVGYEQYF
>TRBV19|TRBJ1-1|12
CASTGTGVAAFF
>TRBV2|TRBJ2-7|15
CASSESAGLTYEQYF
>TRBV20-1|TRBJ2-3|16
CSARDAPGQGADTQYF
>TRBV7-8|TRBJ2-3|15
CASSLIRGGQDTQYF
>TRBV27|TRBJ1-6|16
CASSSSRGQKNSPLHF
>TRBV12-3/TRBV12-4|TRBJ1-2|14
CASSRGHQNYGYTF
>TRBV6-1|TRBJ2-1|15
CASSEAGFYINEQFF
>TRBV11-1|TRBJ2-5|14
CASSFSTGQETQYF
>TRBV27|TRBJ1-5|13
CASSLDSSQPQHF
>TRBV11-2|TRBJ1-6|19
CASSLGYVQGEGYGSPLHF
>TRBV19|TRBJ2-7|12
CASSIGGGEQYF
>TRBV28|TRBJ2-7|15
CASSLTSGSNYEQYF
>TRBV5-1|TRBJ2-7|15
CASSYRDSGRVEQYF
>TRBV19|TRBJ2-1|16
CASSLRRTGWVNEQFF
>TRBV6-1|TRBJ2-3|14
CASSYIQSTDTQYF
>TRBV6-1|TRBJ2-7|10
CATYPYEQYF
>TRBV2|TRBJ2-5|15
CASGDREWYQETQYF
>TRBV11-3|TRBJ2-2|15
CASSPFPAGTGELFF
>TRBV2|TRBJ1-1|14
CASSLYRINTEAFF
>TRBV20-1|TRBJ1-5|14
CSARNPWSSKPQHF
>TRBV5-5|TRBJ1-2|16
CASSLADRAQSRGYTF
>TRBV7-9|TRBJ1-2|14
CASSLGTGLYDYTF
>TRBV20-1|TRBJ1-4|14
CSARDRGYNEKLFF
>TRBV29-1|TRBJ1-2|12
CSVVGPGYGYTF
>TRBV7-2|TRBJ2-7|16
CASSRGFGRTSYEQYF
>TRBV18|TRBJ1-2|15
CASSQPVEAVHRKTF
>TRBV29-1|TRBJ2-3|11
CSAGSGDTQYF
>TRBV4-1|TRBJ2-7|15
CASSQDPLGIDEQYF
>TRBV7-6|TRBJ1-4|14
CASSPRQGLEKLFF
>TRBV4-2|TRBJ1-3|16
CATTTGWKNSGNTIYF
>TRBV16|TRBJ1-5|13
CASRPDSNQPQHF
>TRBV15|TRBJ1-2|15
CATSREQGLVYGYTF
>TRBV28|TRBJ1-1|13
CASSGSANTEAFF
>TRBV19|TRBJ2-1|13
CATDKAQGNEQFF
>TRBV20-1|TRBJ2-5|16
CSAPWGGTSGTGTQYF
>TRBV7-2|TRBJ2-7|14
CASSLGQHSYEQYF
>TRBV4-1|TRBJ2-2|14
CASSQVSGAGELFF